Listed below are T cell receptor beta chains from one sample, sequenced in a study of T cell responses to AZD1222 COVID-19 vaccine. Assay: immunoSEQ multiplex PCR; the TCRdb copy retains only in-frame clones and omits some. The sample shows 150,000 to 200,000 clones, more than 85% of them seen only once. Here the sequenced sample was peripheral blood, taken on day 0 of AZD1222 vaccination. These receptors all stem from an adult in good health. The CDR3 runs from the conserved cysteine through the conserved F or W. A D gene is named only where the DNA matches it firmly. Part of the rows lack a size; the others show once, few, many or a class for expanded clones.

j_gene	v_gene	d_gene	abundance	CDR3nt	CDR3aa
TRBJ2-1	TRBV5-4	NA	NA	TGTGCCAGCAGCTTGGATCTGGGAGGATTCTACAATGAGCAGTTCTTC	CASSLDLGGFYNEQFF
TRBJ1-2	TRBV27	TRBD1	NA	TGTGCCAGCAGTCCCCTGGACAGGTGGAGTGGCGGCTACACCTTC	CASSPLDRWSGGYTF
TRBJ2-6	TRBV29-1	NA	NA	TGCAGCCCCCCCAGGGGTAGGGGGGTCCCTGGGGCCAACGTCCTGACTTTC	CSPPRGRGVPGANVLTF
TRBJ1-3	TRBV29-1	TRBD1	NA	TGCAGCGGACAGGGCTATGACTCTGGAAACACCATATATTTT	CSGQGYDSGNTIYF
TRBJ1-5	TRBV28	NA	NA	TGTGCCAGCAGGGGTATTTGGCTTCATAGCAATCAGCCCCAGCATTTT	CASRGIWLHSNQPQHF
TRBJ1-1	TRBV5-1	NA	once	TGCTCCAGCGAAGGGAGCACTGAAGCTTTCTTT	CSSEGSTEAFF
TRBJ1-1	TRBV7-2	NA	NA	TGTGCCAGCACCCTCGGGACACCGAACACTGAAGCTTTCTTT	CASTLGTPNTEAFF
TRBJ1-2	TRBV7-9	NA	NA	TGTGCCAGCAGCTTGGACTGGAACTATGGCTACACCTTC	CASSLDWNYGYTF
TRBJ2-3	TRBV5-4	TRBD2	NA	TGTGCCAGCAGCTTGGGGGGGAGGGCAGATACGCAGTATTTT	CASSLGGRADTQYF
TRBJ1-1	TRBV6-5	NA	NA	TGTGCCAGCAGTCGAGGGCAGTACACTGAAGCTTTCTTT	CASSRGQYTEAFF
TRBJ1-3	TRBV2	NA	NA	TGTGCCAGCAGTGAAGAGAGGTACTCTGGAAACACCATATATTTT	CASSEERYSGNTIYF
TRBJ1-6	TRBV19	NA	NA	TGTGCCAGTAATGAGCGGGGGTTCGTTTCACCCCTCCACTTT	CASNERGFVSPLHF
TRBJ2-1	TRBV5-1	NA	NA	TGCGCCAGCAGCTTGGCCAGGAGTAAAAACAATGAGCAGTTCTTC	CASSLARSKNNEQFF
TRBJ1-5	TRBV3-1/TRBV3-2	NA	NA	TGTGCCAGCAGCCAAGGGGCAGGGGTCAATCAGCCCCAGCATTTT	CASSQGAGVNQPQHF
TRBJ1-1	TRBV18	TRBD1	NA	TGTGCCAGCTCATGGGACAGGGGGGAAACTGAAGCTTTCTTT	CASSWDRGETEAFF
TRBJ2-7	TRBV7-2	NA	NA	TGTGCCAGCAGCTTAGCGGGAGGACCCTACGAGCAGTACTTC	CASSLAGGPYEQYF
TRBJ2-5	TRBV4-1	TRBD2	NA	TGCGCCAGCAGCCAAGCCCCCAGCCTAGCGGGACGAGAGACCCAGTACTTC	CASSQAPSLAGRETQYF
TRBJ2-5	TRBV2	TRBD2	NA	TGTGCCAGCCGGAAGACTAGCGGATACCAAGAGACCCAGTACTTC	CASRKTSGYQETQYF
TRBJ1-1	TRBV6-5	NA	NA	TGTGCCAGCAGTTACTCGAAACAGGGAAGCAACACTGAAGCTTTCTTT	CASSYSKQGSNTEAFF
TRBJ1-1	TRBV5-4	NA	NA	TGTGCCAGCAGCTTGTTTGGCATCTCGGGTGAAGCTTTCTTT	CASSLFGISGEAFF
TRBJ1-3	TRBV7-6	NA	NA	TGTGCCAGCAGCTTAGGGCCAGGGTCTGGAAACACCATATATTTT	CASSLGPGSGNTIYF
TRBJ1-3	TRBV2	NA	NA	TGTGCCAGCTCCCAGGGTGAAGTAAGCTGGGACACCATATATTTT	CASSQGEVSWDTIYF
TRBJ1-4	TRBV5-4	TRBD1	NA	TGTGCCAGCAGCCTGGGGACAGGGTCGGATGAAAAACTGTTTTTT	CASSLGTGSDEKLFF
TRBJ2-7	TRBV4-1	TRBD2	NA	TGCGCCAGCAGCCACGGGACTAGCGGGATAATTGAGCAGTACTTC	CASSHGTSGIIEQYF
TRBJ1-5	TRBV18	TRBD1	NA	TGTGCCAGCTCACAAACAGGGGGCTGGAGCAATCAGCCCCAGCATTTT	CASSQTGGWSNQPQHF
TRBJ1-5	TRBV9	NA	NA	TGTGCCAGCAGTGCCGAACAGGGAACTCAGCCCCAGCATTTT	CASSAEQGTQPQHF
TRBJ2-2	TRBV19	NA	NA	TGTGCCAGTAGTATGACCAGCAACACCGGGGAGCTGTTTTTT	CASSMTSNTGELFF
TRBJ1-1	TRBV3-1/TRBV3-2	NA	NA	TGTGCCAGCAGCCCACACGACAGCTCTGAAGCTTTCTTT	CASSPHDSSEAFF
TRBJ1-6	TRBV19	TRBD1	NA	TGTGCCACCCGCAGGGGGCGAAATTCACCCCTCCACTTT	CATRRGRNSPLHF
TRBJ1-2	TRBV27	TRBD1	NA	TGTGCCAGCAGCGTGGACAGGGGCTATGGCTACACCTTC	CASSVDRGYGYTF
TRBJ2-5	TRBV3-1/TRBV3-2	TRBD1	NA	TGTGCCAGCAGGGACAGGGGCCGAGGGTACCAAGAGACCCAGTACTTC	CASRDRGRGYQETQYF
TRBJ2-1	TRBV5-1	NA	NA	TGCGCCAGCAGCTTGGGCTCTTCCTACAATGAGCAGTTCTTC	CASSLGSSYNEQFF
TRBJ1-4	TRBV12-3/TRBV12-4	NA	NA	TGTGCCAGCAGTCTCACGGGGGAAAAACTGTTTTTT	CASSLTGEKLFF
TRBJ1-4	TRBV4-2	NA	NA	TGTGCCAGCAGCCAAGATCTGGCCGAGCGGCCCCTCGTCCGTGAAAAACTGTTTTTT	CASSQDLAERPLVREKLFF
TRBJ2-2	TRBV29-1	NA	NA	TGCAGCGTTTGGTCCGGTACTTCGAACACCGGGGAGCTGTTTTTT	CSVWSGTSNTGELFF
TRBJ1-1	TRBV6-5	NA	NA	TGTGCCAGCAGCCGGGACGGCAAAAACACTGAAGCTTTCTTT	CASSRDGKNTEAFF
TRBJ2-2	TRBV4-1	TRBD2	NA	TGCGCCAGCAGCCATACTAGCGGGGGCCCCCGGGTTGGTACCGGGGAGCTGTTTTTT	CASSHTSGGPRVGTGELFF
TRBJ2-7	TRBV7-9	NA	NA	TGTGCCAGCAGCTTAGCTGAGGACGTCCACGAGCAGTACTTC	CASSLAEDVHEQYF
TRBJ1-2	TRBV14	NA	NA	TGTGCCAGCAGCCAATGGCAGACGGGTTTCTTTCAGGAAGGAAGGGAAGATGGCTACACCTTC	CASSQWQTGFFQEGREDGYTF
TRBJ2-2	TRBV7-9	NA	NA	TGTGCCAGCAGCTTAGGGCAGGGGATCACCGGGGAGCTGTTTTTT	CASSLGQGITGELFF
TRBJ2-1	TRBV7-2	TRBD2	NA	TGTGCCAGCAGCTTAGAGGCGGGGGGGACGGCGGGTGCTCATGAGCAGTTCTTC	CASSLEAGGTAGAHEQFF
TRBJ2-1	TRBV5-1	NA	NA	TGCGCCAGCAGATCGGACAGTTCCTCCTACAATGAGCAGTTCTTC	CASRSDSSSYNEQFF
TRBJ1-3	TRBV7-9	NA	NA	TGTGCCAGCAGCTCCCTATTACAATACTCTGGAAACACCATATATTTT	CASSSLLQYSGNTIYF
TRBJ1-3	TRBV6-4	NA	NA	TGTGCCAGCAAATCCAGTGTCTCTGGAAACACCATATATTTT	CASKSSVSGNTIYF
TRBJ2-3	TRBV7-9	TRBD2	NA	TGTGCCAGCGGTATCGCGGGGGGTTCGGATACGCAGTATTTT	CASGIAGGSDTQYF
TRBJ1-1	TRBV5-8	NA	NA	TGTGCCAGCAGCTTGGCCTGGGGCGGTTATAGGGACACTGAAGCTTTCTTT	CASSLAWGGYRDTEAFF
TRBJ2-2	TRBV6-5	NA	NA	TGTGCCAGCAGTTACACTAAAACCGGGGAGCTGTTTTTT	CASSYTKTGELFF
TRBJ1-5	TRBV6-1	NA	NA	TGTGCCAGCAGTGGGGGGACACCGATTAGCAATCAGCCCCAGCATTTT	CASSGGTPISNQPQHF
TRBJ1-5	TRBV10-2	NA	NA	TGCGCCAGCAGTGGGAGGACTGACTCCATGGCTCAGCCCCAGCATTTT	CASSGRTDSMAQPQHF
TRBJ2-1	TRBV5-8	TRBD2	NA	TGTGCCAGCAGCTCCCCGGGACTAGCTGGCGAGCAGTTCTTC	CASSSPGLAGEQFF
TRBJ2-5	TRBV9	TRBD1	once	TGTGCCAGCAGCGTGCGACAGGGGGCGAGTGAGACCCAGTACTTC	CASSVRQGASETQYF
TRBJ2-3	TRBV24-1	NA	NA	TGTGCCACCAGTGATCCCCTGGCAGGTAGAACAGATACGCAGTATTTT	CATSDPLAGRTDTQYF